These T cell receptor beta chains were read from a single sample in a study of cytomegalovirus exposure and HLA in healthy donors. Sequenced by immunoSEQ multiplex PCR; TCRdb stores in-frame clones only, minus some. This repertoire shows around 93,000 clones, approximately 80% found once; its top ten account for about 3.5%. The sample was PBMCs. These receptor sequences come from a woman between 40 and 50 years old in good health and CMV-seronegative. The CDR3 runs from the conserved cysteine through the conserved F or W. A D gene is named only where the DNA matches it firmly. Some rows have no size entry. The others give once, few or many, or a class for an expanded clone.

TRBD1	NA	TRBV7-9	TRBJ2-5	TGTGCCAGCAGCTCACAGGGGGGAAGTGGAGAGACCCAGTACTTC	CASSSQGGSGETQYF
TRBD2	NA	TRBV7-8	TRBJ2-3	TGTGCCAGCAGCCCCACTAGCGGGAGATTAGATACGCAGTATTTT	CASSPTSGRLDTQYF
TRBD1	NA	TRBV9	TRBJ2-2	TGTGCCAGCAGCTCCCGGACAGGGAGAAACACCGGGGAGCTGTTTTTT	CASSSRTGRNTGELFF
NA	NA	TRBV5-5	TRBJ1-2	TGTGCCAGCAGCTGGGGGAGCGGGGATAGCGGCTACACCTTC	CASSWGSGDSGYTF
NA	few	TRBV6-6	TRBJ1-4	TGTGCCAGCAGAGGAGGTGAAAAACTGTTTTTT	CASRGGEKLFF
TRBD1	NA	TRBV7-2	TRBJ1-2	TGTGCCAGCAGCTTGAAACAGGGGCGGGTGGGGGGCTACACCTTC	CASSLKQGRVGGYTF
NA	NA	TRBV11-2	TRBJ2-5	TGTGCCAGCAGCCCCGGGTTGACCCAGTACTTC	CASSPGLTQYF
TRBD1	NA	TRBV4-1	TRBJ1-4	TGCGCCAGCAGCCATCGGGACAGACAAAAACTGTTTTTT	CASSHRDRQKLFF
NA	NA	TRBV4-1	TRBJ1-4	TGCGCCAGCAGCCAAGTTGGGGGGACCAATGAAAAACTGTTTTTT	CASSQVGGTNEKLFF
NA	NA	TRBV6-6	TRBJ2-1	TGTGCCAGCAGTACCTGGACTCTTTACAATGAGCAGTTCTTC	CASSTWTLYNEQFF
TRBD2	NA	TRBV5-1	TRBJ2-2	TGCGCCAGCAGCTTGGCCACTAGGGGACTAGCGGCCCCCAACACCGGGGAGCTGTTTTTT	CASSLATRGLAAPNTGELFF
NA	NA	TRBV19	TRBJ1-2	TGTGCCAGTAGTATATTTGGACCTACACTAGGGGGCTACACCTTC	CASSIFGPTLGGYTF
TRBD2	NA	TRBV2	TRBJ2-2	TGTGCTTTATCCTCTTTTTGGACTAGCTCCTACCGGAGGACCGGGGAGCTGTTTTTT	CALSSFWTSSYRRTGELFF
NA	few	TRBV27	TRBJ1-1	TGTGCCAGCAGTTTAGAGTCGGGGACTGAAGCTTTCTTT	CASSLESGTEAFF
NA	NA	TRBV7-3	TRBJ1-1	TGTGCCAGCAGCCCAACTGGACGGGGGAACACTGAAGCTTTCTTT	CASSPTGRGNTEAFF
NA	NA	TRBV12-5	TRBJ2-1	TGTGCTAGTGGTTTTCCAGTTCGGCAGTTCTTC	CASGFPVRQFF
NA	NA	TRBV7-2	TRBJ1-1	TGTGCCAGCAGCCTGGGGGGGAAAGGAACAATCAACACTGAAGCTTTCTTT	CASSLGGKGTINTEAFF
TRBD1	few	TRBV5-6	TRBJ1-1	TGTGCCAGCAGCTGGACAGGGGGCACTGAAGCTTTCTTT	CASSWTGGTEAFF
NA	NA	TRBV29-1	TRBJ2-2	TGCAGCGTTGGACAGGTGAACACCGGGGAGCTGTTTTTT	CSVGQVNTGELFF
NA	NA	TRBV28	TRBJ1-4	TGTGCCAGCATGACAGGACAGCTACTGTTTTTT	CASMTGQLLFF
NA	NA	TRBV19	TRBJ2-3	TGTGCCAGTAGCACATCCCTCACAGATACGCAGTATTTT	CASSTSLTDTQYF
NA	few	TRBV27	TRBJ1-2	TGTGCCAGCAGTTCCCCCGGGGTCGGGAATGGCTACACCTTC	CASSSPGVGNGYTF
NA	NA	TRBV28	TRBJ2-7	TGTGCCAGCAGGCGGAGGGGCCATTACGAGCAGTACTTC	CASRRRGHYEQYF
NA	NA	TRBV19	TRBJ1-3	TGTGCCAGTAGTCCCCAGGCCCGAGGGAACACCATATATTTT	CASSPQARGNTIYF
TRBD2	NA	TRBV7-9	TRBJ2-5	TGTGCCAGCAGCTCTAGCGGGGTCCAAGAGACCCAGTACTTC	CASSSSGVQETQYF
TRBD1	NA	TRBV27	TRBJ1-5	TGTGCCAGCAGTTTATACGCCGGGACAGGGGGACATCAGCCCCAGCATTTT	CASSLYAGTGGHQPQHF
TRBD2	NA	TRBV28	TRBJ2-7	TGTGCAAGTAGCGGGACGCACGAGCAGTACTTC	CASSGTHEQYF
TRBD1	NA	TRBV9	TRBJ1-2	TGTGCCAGCAGGACCGGACAGGGGAGGGACGGCTACACCTTC	CASRTGQGRDGYTF
TRBD2	NA	TRBV9	TRBJ2-2	TGTGCCAGCAGCGTAGCAGGGTTCTCTAGCGGAGTCACCGGGGAGCTGTTTTTT	CASSVAGFSSGVTGELFF
NA	NA	TRBV5-1	TRBJ2-3	TGCGCCAGCAGCTTGGGCCCCGGGGATACGCAGTATTTT	CASSLGPGDTQYF
NA	NA	TRBV5-1	TRBJ2-7	TGCGCCAGCAGCCTCCCTACAGGGACCGGCGAGCAGTACTTC	CASSLPTGTGEQYF
NA	once	TRBV7-9	TRBJ2-7	TGTGCCAGCAGCTTTGTAGGGGTGGCCTACGAGCAGTACTTC	CASSFVGVAYEQYF
TRBD1	NA	TRBV10-3	TRBJ1-3	TGTGCCATCGGAGGGGGCCTCTCTGGAAACACCATATATTTT	CAIGGGLSGNTIYF
TRBD1	once	TRBV27	TRBJ1-4	TGTGCCAGCAGTTTATTGTACAGGGGCGGTGAAAAACTGTTTTTT	CASSLLYRGGEKLFF
NA	NA	TRBV10-1	TRBJ1-2	TGCGCCCGCTCCTACGGGAGGGGCGGCTACACCTTC	CARSYGRGGYTF
NA	once	TRBV7-9	TRBJ1-2	TGTGCCAGCAGCTTAGTAAGAACCGGACAGAGGGTCCCGTATGGCTACACCTTC	CASSLVRTGQRVPYGYTF
TRBD2	NA	TRBV10-1	TRBJ2-5	TGCGCCAGCAGTGAGGCTAGCGGGAAAGAGACCCAGTACTTC	CASSEASGKETQYF
NA	NA	TRBV6-5	TRBJ1-3	TGTGCCAGCAGTTACTATCAGGGATTGAGTGGAAACACCATATATTTT	CASSYYQGLSGNTIYF
TRBD1	NA	TRBV28	TRBJ1-4	TGTGCCAGCAGTTTACATGGGACAGGGGAGGAAAAACTGTTTTTT	CASSLHGTGEEKLFF
TRBD2	NA	TRBV6-6	TRBJ2-5	TGTGCCAGCAGTTACCCGGAACTAGCGGGGGTAGAGACCCAGTACTTC	CASSYPELAGVETQYF
NA	NA	TRBV14	TRBJ2-1	TGTGCCAGCAGCCAAGGAGGGAGGCTCTACAATGAGCAGTTCTTC	CASSQGGRLYNEQFF
TRBD1	few	TRBV5-1	TRBJ1-4	TGCGCCAGCAGCCTCAACCCGGGACAGGGGCGAAGTGAAAAACTGTTTTTT	CASSLNPGQGRSEKLFF
NA	NA	TRBV29-1	TRBJ2-1	TGCAGCTCCTCCGGGGAGCAGAGCTCCTACAATGAGCAGTTCTTC	CSSSGEQSSYNEQFF
NA	NA	TRBV30	TRBJ1-3	TGTGCCTGGAGTGCCCCGAGGTGGGTACCGCTCAACTCTGGAAACACCATATATTTT	CAWSAPRWVPLNSGNTIYF
NA	NA	TRBV6-6	TRBJ2-7	TGTGCCAGCAGGGATAGCAGTGTATACGAGCAGTACTTC	CASRDSSVYEQYF